This T cell receptor beta chain emerged from a study of human T cells and chemical hapten exposure. Study-wide context: The study lasted roughly 26 weeks, and patients were dosed weekly with diphenylcyclopropenone on the scalp throughout. Small pooled library volume differences mainly caused per-sample TCR yield variation.

From the RACE reads, TCRdb called clonotypes with MiXCR, one entry per CDR3 protein. The sample includes around 350,000 distinct CDR3 sequences, roughly 6% of them seen just once. V lost 5 bases, J lost 4 bases, and 9 bases lay in between. Germline V lookup: CDR1 MNHEY, CDR2 SVGEGT. This CDR3 has 13 residues. The time point: pre-sensitization, week 0. Sample treatment: therapeutic diphenylcyclopropenone sensitization with weekly scalp DPC. Total RNA was extracted from unfractionated whole blood. Sequenced here: whole blood, sampled in connection with sensitization to the hapten diphenylcyclopropenone (DPC). The chain links TRBV6-2 or TRBV6-3 to TRBJ1-3; D gene uncertain. The origin of this receptor is a young woman with alopecia areata. Some clones in this sample may be carry-over from other donors' samples. CDR3 sequence (DNA): TGTGCCAGCAGTCAACTACCGGGAAACACCATATATTTT. Its translation: CASSQLPGNTIYF.